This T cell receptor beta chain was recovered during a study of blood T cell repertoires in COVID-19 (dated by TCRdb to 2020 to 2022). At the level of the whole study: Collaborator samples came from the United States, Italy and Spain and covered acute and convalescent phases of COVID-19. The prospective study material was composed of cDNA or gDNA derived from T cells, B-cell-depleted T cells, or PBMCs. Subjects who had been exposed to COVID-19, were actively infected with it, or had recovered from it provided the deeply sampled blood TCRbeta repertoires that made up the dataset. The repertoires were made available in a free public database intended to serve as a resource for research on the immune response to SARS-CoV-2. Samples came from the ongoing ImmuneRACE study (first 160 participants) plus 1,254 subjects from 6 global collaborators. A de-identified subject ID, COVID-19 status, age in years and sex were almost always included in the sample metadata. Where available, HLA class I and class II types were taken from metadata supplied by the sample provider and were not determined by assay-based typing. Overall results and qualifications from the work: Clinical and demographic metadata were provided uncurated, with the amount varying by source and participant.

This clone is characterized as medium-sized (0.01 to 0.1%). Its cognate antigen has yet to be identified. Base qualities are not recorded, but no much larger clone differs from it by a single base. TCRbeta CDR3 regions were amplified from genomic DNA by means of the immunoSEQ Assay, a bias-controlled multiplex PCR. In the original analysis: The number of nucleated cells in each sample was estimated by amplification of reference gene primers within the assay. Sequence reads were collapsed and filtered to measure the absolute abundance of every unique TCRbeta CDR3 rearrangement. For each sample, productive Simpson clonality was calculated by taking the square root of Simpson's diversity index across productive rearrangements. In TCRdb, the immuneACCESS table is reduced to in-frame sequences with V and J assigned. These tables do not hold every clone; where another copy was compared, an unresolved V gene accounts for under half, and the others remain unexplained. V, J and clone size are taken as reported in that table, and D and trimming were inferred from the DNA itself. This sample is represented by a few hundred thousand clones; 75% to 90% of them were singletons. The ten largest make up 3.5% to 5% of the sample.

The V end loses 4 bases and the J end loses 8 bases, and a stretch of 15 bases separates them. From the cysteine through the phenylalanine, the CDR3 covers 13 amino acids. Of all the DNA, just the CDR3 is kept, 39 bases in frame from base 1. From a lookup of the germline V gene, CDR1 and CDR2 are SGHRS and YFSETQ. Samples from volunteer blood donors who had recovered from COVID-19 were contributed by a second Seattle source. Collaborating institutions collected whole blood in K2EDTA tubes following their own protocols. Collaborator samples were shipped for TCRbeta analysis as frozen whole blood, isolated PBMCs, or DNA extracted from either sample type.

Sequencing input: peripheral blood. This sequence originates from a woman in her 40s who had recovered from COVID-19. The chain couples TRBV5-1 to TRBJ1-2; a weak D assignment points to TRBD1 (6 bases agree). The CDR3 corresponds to CASSPKDQGGYTF. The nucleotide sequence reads TGCGCCAGCAGCCCAAAGGACCAGGGGGGCTACACCTTC.